In this sample, the clone carrying this T cell receptor (beta chain) turned up a few times. This CDR3 region has 15 residues. From germline, CDR1 is MDHEN and CDR2 SYDVKM. Trimming took off 6 bases at V and 0 bases at J, with 14 bases between the two ends. This sample stems from a study of blood T cells in healthy people across ages. A second PCR of roughly 6 to 12 cycles used a sample-barcoded 5' primer and a J-beta primer mix. TCRdb re-derived calls from the 5' RACE reads in MiXCR, one entry per CDR3 protein. Of about 620,000 distinct CDR3 sequences listed, 40% to 65% are singletons. The chain uses TRBV28 and TRBJ1-1; D might be TRBD1 (5 bases). The clonotype was recovered from a woman older than 75 in good health. The specimen was blood. The CDR3 bases are TGTGCCAGCAGCCACGGGGCGGGAATGAACACTGAAGCTTTCTTT. Its translation is CASSHGAGMNTEAFF. Filled out from reference TRBV28 and TRBJ1-1, the complete variable domain reads DVKVTQSSRYLVKRTGEKVFLECVQDMDHENMFWYRQDPGLGLRLIYFSYDVKMKEKGDIPEGYSVSREKKERFSLILESASTNQTSMYLCASSHGAGMNTEAFFGQGTRLTVV.